This T cell receptor beta chain was recorded in a study of siplizumab effects on memory and regulatory T cells. Overall study findings and caveats: Proliferating CD4+ or CD8+ clones, roughly 75-95% of them, lacked an assignable naive or memory phenotype. Sequences below about 10^-5 frequency were poorly captured, and few alloreactive clones mapped to unstimulated subsets. Unstimulated naive T cells seemed to show more diversity than memory cells did, and they also seemed to be among the major contributors to the alloresponse. Alloreactive sequences tracing back to unstimulated CD4+ memory cells were significantly reduced by siplizumab.

Turning to this clone: The antigen remains unidentified.

From germline, CDR1 is LNHDA and CDR2 SQIVND (reference sequence). The CDR3 has 15 amino acids. Between the trimmed V and J ends, which lost 3 bases and 4 bases, there was a span of 13 bases. This table comes from immunoSEQ multiplex PCR, and its TCRdb copy is limited to in-frame clones, with some not included. Of some 120,000 clones in the sample, approximately 92% were seen once. The sequencing sample was made of non-Treg CD4+ T cells sorted from blood. This TCR came from a human donor in good health. The chain is built from TRBV19 and TRBJ1-3; D perhaps matches TRBD1 (5 bases). This chain's CDR3 is CASSIWAGKGNTIYF. The CDR3 region has the DNA TGTGCCAGTAGTATCTGGGCAGGGAAAGGAAACACCATATATTTT.